This TCR beta chain was profiled in a study of human T cells and chemical hapten exposure. This clonotype has more than one count but fewer than ten. CDR3 length: 15 residues. Germline CDR1 is SGHTA and CDR2 is FQGNSA. J gave up 4 bases and V 5 bases, and 6 bases lay outside the gene matches. Described time point: pre-sensitization, week 0. Treatment given: therapeutic diphenylcyclopropenone sensitization with weekly scalp DPC. Investigators collected blood before applying each patch test. Authors' analysis steps: Samples ranged from about 23,224 to 690,600 TCRs, with a median of roughly 95,000. Each CDR3 protein gets one entry after TCRdb re-called the RACE reads with MiXCR. The V and J calls here are based on TCRdb, not the publication. Here the sample spans fewer than 300,000 distinct CDR3 sequences, roughly 8.9% being singletons.

This clonotype originated in a woman aged 40 to 50 with alopecia areata. Some clones in this sample may be carry-over from other donors' samples. Sequences were derived from whole blood, sampled in connection with sensitization to the hapten diphenylcyclopropenone (DPC). The chain links TRBV7-2 to TRBJ2-2, with 8 bases aligning to TRBD2. In DNA, the CDR3 is TGTGCCAGCAGCCCAGCCAGCGGGAGCACCGGGGAGCTGTTTTTT. It specifies CASSPASGSTGELFF.